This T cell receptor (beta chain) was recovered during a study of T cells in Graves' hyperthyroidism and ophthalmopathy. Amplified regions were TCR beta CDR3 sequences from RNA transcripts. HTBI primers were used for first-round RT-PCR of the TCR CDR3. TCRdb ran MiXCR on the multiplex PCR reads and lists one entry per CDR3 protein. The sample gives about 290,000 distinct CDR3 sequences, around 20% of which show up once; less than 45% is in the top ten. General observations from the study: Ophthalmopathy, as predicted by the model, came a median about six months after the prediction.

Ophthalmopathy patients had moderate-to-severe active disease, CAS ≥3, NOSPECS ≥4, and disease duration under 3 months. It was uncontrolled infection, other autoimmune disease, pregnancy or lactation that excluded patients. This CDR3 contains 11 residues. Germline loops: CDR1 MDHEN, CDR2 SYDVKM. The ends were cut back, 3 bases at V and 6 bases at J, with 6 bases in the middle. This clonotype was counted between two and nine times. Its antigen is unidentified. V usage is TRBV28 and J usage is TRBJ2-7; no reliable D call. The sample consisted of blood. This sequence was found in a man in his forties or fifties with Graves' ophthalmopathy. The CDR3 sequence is CASSFKGEQYF. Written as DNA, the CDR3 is TGTGCCAGCAGTTTCAAGGGCGAGCAGTACTTC.